What follows is one T cell receptor (beta chain) and its context. Using immunoSEQ multiplex PCR, the repertoire was profiled, and TCRdb retains in-frame clones only, with some absent. The repertoire consists of some 250,000 clones, with 75% to 90% occurring once and the leading ten covering about 9.3%. The data derive from a study of blood T cell repertoires in COVID-19. Resolution of symptoms, clearance, or two negative PCRs was present in recovered Cohort 3 donors. V gave up 5 bases and J gave up 6 bases; unmatched junction bases: 11. CDR3 size: 17 residues. CDR1 MNHEY and CDR2 SMNVEV come from the germline V gene (reference sequence).

The chain couples TRBV27 to TRBJ1-6; 9 positions agree with TRBD1. The clonotype was recovered from a man in his forties who had recovered from COVID-19. The specimen sequenced was PBMCs or T cells enriched from blood (not recorded which). The CDR3 reads CASSPTGTGSRNSPLHF. DNA for the CDR3: TGTGCCAGCAGTCCTACCGGGACAGGGTCACGTAATTCACCCCTCCACTTT.